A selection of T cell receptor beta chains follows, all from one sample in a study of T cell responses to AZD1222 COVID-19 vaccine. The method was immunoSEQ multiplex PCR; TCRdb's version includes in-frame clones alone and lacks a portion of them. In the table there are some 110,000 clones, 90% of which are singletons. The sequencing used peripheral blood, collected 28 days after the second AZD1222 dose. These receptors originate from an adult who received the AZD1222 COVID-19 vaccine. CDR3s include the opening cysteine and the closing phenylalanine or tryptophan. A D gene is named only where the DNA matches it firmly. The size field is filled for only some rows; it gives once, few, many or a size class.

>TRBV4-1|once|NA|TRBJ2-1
CASSQEFGTSGYNEQFF
TGCGCCAGCAGCCAAGAGTTCGGAACTTCGGGATACAATGAGCAGTTCTTC
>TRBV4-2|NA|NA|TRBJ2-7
CASSQGGSYEQYF
TGTGCCAGCAGCCAGGGGGGCTCCTACGAGCAGTACTTC
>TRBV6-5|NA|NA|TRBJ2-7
CASSYSEEGYEQYF
TGTGCCAGCAGTTACTCGGAGGAGGGGTACGAGCAGTACTTC
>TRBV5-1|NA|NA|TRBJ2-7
CASSSRTPTYEQYF
TGCGCCAGCAGCTCTCGGACGCCAACCTACGAGCAGTACTTC
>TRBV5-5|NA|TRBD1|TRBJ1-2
CASRTSLGGWGDYGYTF
TGTGCCAGCAGAACCTCCCTAGGGGGCTGGGGGGACTATGGCTACACCTTC
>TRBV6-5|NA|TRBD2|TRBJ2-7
CASRGGGSYEQYF
TGTGCCAGCAGGGGCGGGGGTTCCTACGAGCAGTACTTC
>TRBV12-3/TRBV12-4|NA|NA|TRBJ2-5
CASSLTGRETQYF
TGTGCCAGCAGCCTGACAGGGAGGGAGACCCAGTACTTC
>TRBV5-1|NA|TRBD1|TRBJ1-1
CATRTGTANTEAFF
TGCGCCACCAGGACCGGGACAGCGAACACTGAAGCTTTCTTT
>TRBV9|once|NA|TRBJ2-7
CASSAPGRGAVEQYF
TGTGCCAGCAGCGCACCGGGACGGGGGGCAGTGGAGCAGTACTTC
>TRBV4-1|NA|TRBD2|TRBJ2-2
CASSYSGTSGAGELFF
TGCGCCAGCAGTTATTCCGGGACTAGCGGGGCGGGGGAGCTGTTTTTT
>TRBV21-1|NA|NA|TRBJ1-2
CASSSMGPMRTENYGYTF
TGTGCCAGCAGCTCCATGGGGCCGATGAGGACGGAGAACTATGGCTACACCTTC
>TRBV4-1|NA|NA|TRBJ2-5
CASSRRTAEETQYF
TGCGCCAGCAGTCGAAGGACAGCCGAAGAGACCCAGTACTTC
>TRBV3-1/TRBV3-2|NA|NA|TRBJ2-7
CASSPGEAGHLSYEQYF
TGTGCCAGCAGCCCCGGGGAGGCGGGGCACCTCTCCTACGAGCAGTACTTC
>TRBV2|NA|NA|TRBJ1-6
CARAGGSNNSPLHF
TGTGCCAGGGCGGGAGGATCTAATAATTCACCCCTCCACTTT
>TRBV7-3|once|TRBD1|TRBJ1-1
CASSLTGTGYSEAFF
TGTGCCAGCAGCTTAACAGGGACAGGGTATTCTGAAGCTTTCTTT
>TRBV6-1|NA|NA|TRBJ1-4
CASSEGWSGALPTNEKLFF
TGTGCCAGCAGTGAAGGGTGGTCGGGGGCCCTACCAACTAATGAAAAACTGTTTTTT
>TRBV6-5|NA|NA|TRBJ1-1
CASSSDHGKMGPFF
TGTGCCAGCAGTTCCGACCACGGGAAGATGGGACCTTTCTTT
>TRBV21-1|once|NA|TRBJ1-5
CASSKGDRYSNQPQHF
TGTGCCAGCAGCAAAGGGGACAGGTATAGCAATCAGCCCCAGCATTTT
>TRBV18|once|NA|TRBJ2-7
CASSPPGEGTYEQYF
TGTGCCAGCTCACCACCAGGTGAAGGGACCTACGAGCAGTACTTC
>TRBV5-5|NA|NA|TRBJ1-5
CASSFVGGDQPQHF
TGTGCCAGCAGCTTCGTTGGGGGGGATCAGCCCCAGCATTTT
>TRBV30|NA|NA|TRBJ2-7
CAWSSSYEQYF
TGTGCCTGGAGCTCCTCCTACGAGCAGTACTTC
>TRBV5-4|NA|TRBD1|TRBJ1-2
CASSLGTGYYGYTF
TGTGCCAGCAGCCTCGGGACAGGGTACTATGGCTACACCTTC
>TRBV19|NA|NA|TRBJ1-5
CASSRRTGNSNQPQHF
TGTGCCAGTAGTAGGCGGACGGGAAATAGCAATCAGCCCCAGCATTTT
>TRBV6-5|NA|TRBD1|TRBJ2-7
CASSLGQATYEQYF
TGTGCCAGCAGCCTCGGACAGGCGACCTACGAGCAGTACTTC
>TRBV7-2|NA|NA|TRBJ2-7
CASSSASGNKQYF
TGTGCCAGCAGCTCTGCTTCAGGGAATAAGCAGTACTTC
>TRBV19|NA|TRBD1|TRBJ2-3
CASSARQGSTTDTQYF
TGTGCCAGTAGTGCAAGACAGGGCTCGACCACAGATACGCAGTATTTT
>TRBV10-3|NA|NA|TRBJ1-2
CAISEGPTNYGYTF
TGTGCCATCAGTGAAGGACCTACTAACTATGGCTACACCTTC
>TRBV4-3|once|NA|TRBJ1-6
CASSQMSMDSPLHF
TGCGCCAGCAGCCAAATGTCCATGGATTCACCCCTCCACTTT
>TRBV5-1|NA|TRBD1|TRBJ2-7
CASSMSGTGSEQYF
TGCGCCAGCAGCATGAGTGGGACAGGTAGCGAGCAGTACTTC
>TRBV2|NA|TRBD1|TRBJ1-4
CASTGGTGVEKLFF
TGTGCCAGCACGGGAGGGACAGGGGTAGAAAAACTGTTTTTT
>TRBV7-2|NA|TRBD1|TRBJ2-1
CASSLDRNSYNEQFF
TGTGCCAGCAGCTTGGACAGGAACTCCTACAATGAGCAGTTCTTC
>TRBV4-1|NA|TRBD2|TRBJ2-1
CASSQPLAGGRGEQFF
TGCGCCAGCAGCCAACCTCTAGCGGGGGGCCGGGGTGAGCAGTTCTTC
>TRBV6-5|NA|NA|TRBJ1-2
CASTPPGVYGYTF
TGTGCCAGCACCCCTCCCGGGGTCTATGGCTACACCTTC
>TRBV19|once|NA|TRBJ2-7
CASSMTAYYEQYF
TGTGCCAGTAGTATGACAGCCTACTACGAGCAGTACTTC
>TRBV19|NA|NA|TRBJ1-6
CASSIGGWQGNSPLHF
TGTGCCAGTAGTATAGGGGGTTGGCAGGGGAATTCACCCCTCCACTTT
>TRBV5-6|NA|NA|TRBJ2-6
CASSPQGFGANVLTF
TGTGCCAGCAGTCCACAGGGTTTCGGGGCCAACGTCCTGACTTTC
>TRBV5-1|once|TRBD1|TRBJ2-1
CASSLRGGSGQGYNEQFF
TGCGCCAGCAGCTTGAGGGGCGGTTCGGGACAGGGATACAATGAGCAGTTCTTC
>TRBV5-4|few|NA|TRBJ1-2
CASSLQGPGYGYTF
TGTGCCAGCAGCCTACAGGGTCCCGGCTATGGCTACACCTTC
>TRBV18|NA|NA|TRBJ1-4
CASSPKGDEKLFF
TGTGCCAGCTCACCAAAGGGGGATGAAAAACTGTTTTTT
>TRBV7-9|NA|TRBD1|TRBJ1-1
CASRVQQGRGNTEAFF
TGTGCCAGCAGGGTACAACAGGGGAGGGGGAACACTGAAGCTTTCTTT
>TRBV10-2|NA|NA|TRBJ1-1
CASRGQSVTEAFF
TGCGCCAGCAGGGGGCAAAGTGTCACTGAAGCTTTCTTT
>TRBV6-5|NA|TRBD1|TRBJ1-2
CASSSDRGLYGYTF
TGTGCCAGCAGCTCCGACAGGGGACTCTATGGCTACACCTTC
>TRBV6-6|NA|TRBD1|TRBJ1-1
CASSAIGTGSNEAFF
TGTGCCAGCAGTGCTATTGGGACAGGATCAAATGAAGCTTTCTTT
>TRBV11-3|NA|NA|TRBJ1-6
CASSLDPRPDSPLHF
TGTGCCAGCAGCTTAGACCCCAGGCCGGATTCACCCCTCCACTTT
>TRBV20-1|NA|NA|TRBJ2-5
CSARGLGPQYF
TGCAGTGCCCGTGGGCTCGGTCCCCAGTACTTC
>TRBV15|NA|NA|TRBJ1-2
CATSRDGFGSSYGYTF
TGTGCCACCAGCAGAGACGGCTTCGGATCATCGTATGGCTACACCTTC
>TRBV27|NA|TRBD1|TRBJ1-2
CASRPGTGFNYGYTF
TGTGCCAGCAGACCCGGGACAGGCTTTAACTATGGCTACACCTTC
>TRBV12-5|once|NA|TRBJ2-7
CASGFSGREQYF
TGTGCTAGTGGTTTTTCTGGGCGGGAGCAGTACTTC
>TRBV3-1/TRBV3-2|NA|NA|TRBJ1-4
CASRHWDAQDEKLFF
TGTGCCAGCAGACATTGGGACGCCCAGGATGAAAAACTGTTTTTT
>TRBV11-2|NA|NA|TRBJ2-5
CASSLGEETQYF
TGTGCCAGCAGCTTAGGAGAAGAGACCCAGTACTTC
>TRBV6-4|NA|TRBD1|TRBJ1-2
CASSDSPGQGLYGYTF
TGTGCCAGCAGTGACTCCCCGGGACAGGGGTTATATGGCTACACCTTC
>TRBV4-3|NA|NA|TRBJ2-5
CASSQEIQETQYF
TGCGCCAGCAGCCAGGAGATTCAAGAGACCCAGTACTTC
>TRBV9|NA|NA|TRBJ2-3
CASSGGTQALSWDTQYF
TGTGCCAGCAGCGGCGGGACCCAAGCCCTCAGCTGGGATACGCAGTATTTT
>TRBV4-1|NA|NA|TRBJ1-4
CASSQELAGASEKLFF
TGCGCCAGCAGCCAAGAATTGGCTGGGGCCAGCGAAAAACTGTTTTTT
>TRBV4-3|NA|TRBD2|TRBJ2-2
CASSQGLLNTGELFF
TGCGCCAGCAGCCAGGGACTACTGAACACCGGGGAGCTGTTTTTT
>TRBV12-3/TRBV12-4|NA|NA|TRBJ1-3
CASSANFGNTIYF
TGTGCCAGCAGTGCGAATTTTGGAAACACCATATATTTT
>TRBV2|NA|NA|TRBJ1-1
CASIVLPGFEAFF
TGTGCCAGCATCGTACTCCCTGGATTTGAAGCTTTCTTT
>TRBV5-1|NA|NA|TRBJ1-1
CASSLALPGDTEAFF
TGCGCCAGCAGCTTGGCCCTTCCAGGGGACACTGAAGCTTTCTTT
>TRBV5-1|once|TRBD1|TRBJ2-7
CASSPPGQPAYEQYF
TGCGCCAGCAGCCCGCCGGGACAGCCCGCCTACGAGCAGTACTTC
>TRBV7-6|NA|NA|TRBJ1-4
CASSRPQRGNEKLFF
TGTGCCAGCAGCCGACCCCAGAGGGGTAATGAAAAACTGTTTTTT